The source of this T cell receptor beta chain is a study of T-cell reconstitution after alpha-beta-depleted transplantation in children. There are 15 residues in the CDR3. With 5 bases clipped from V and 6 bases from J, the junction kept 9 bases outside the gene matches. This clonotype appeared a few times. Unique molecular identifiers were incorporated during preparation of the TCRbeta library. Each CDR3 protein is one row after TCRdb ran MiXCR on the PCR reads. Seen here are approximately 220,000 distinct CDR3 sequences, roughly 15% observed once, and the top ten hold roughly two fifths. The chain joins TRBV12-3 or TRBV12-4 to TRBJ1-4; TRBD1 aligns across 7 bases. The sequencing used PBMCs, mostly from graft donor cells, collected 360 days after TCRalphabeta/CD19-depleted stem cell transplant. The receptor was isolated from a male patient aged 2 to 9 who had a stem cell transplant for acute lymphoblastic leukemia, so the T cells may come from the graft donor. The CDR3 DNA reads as TGTGCCAGCAGTCCCCTGGGGACAGAAGATGAAAAACTGTTTTTT. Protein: CASSPLGTEDEKLFF.